The text below deals with one TCR beta chain. This clone counts as medium-sized (0.01 to 0.1%). It has no known antigen specificity. No base quality information exists; no much larger clone differs at one position. The data were taken from a study of memory CD4+ T cells and cytomegalovirus serostatus (dated by TCRdb to between 2017 and 2020). Regarding the research as a whole: The cohort comprised 35 or so healthy Belgian adults, 9 CMV seropositive and some 24 CMV seronegative. The study sequenced CD4+ memory TCRbeta repertoires of a Belgian cohort with known cytomegalovirus serostatus to replicate a published TCR-based CMV serostatus classifier. On the study overall, not on this receptor specifically: Only CD4+CD45RO+ memory cells were sequenced, unlike the original study, which covered naive and memory CD4+ and CD8+ populations. The results were read as suggesting that the CMV-associated TCR signature is, for the most part, present in the CD4+ memory repertoire. Of under 200 previously reported CMV-associated TCRbeta sequences, some 67 appeared in the CD4+ memory repertoires, each in one to five individuals. For CMV serostatus prediction, a median bootstrapped AUC of approximately 0.95 was reached with the original framework, and a median bootstrapped AUC of 0.91 was reached with a US-trained random forest. The original-framework classifier achieved a median bootstrapped AUC of about 0.95 with a 95% CI of 0.76-1.00 on the Belgian cohort.

Single viable CD3+CD4+CD8-CD45RO+ cells were sorted as memory CD4+ T cells on a FACSAria II. To determine CMV serostatus, a Roche Elecsys assay was used that detects serum IgG against CMV pp150, pp28, p38 and p52. Once the samples were thawed, total CD4+ T cells were enriched through positive selection using CD4 magnetic microbeads. Samples originated from another study that specifically interrogated the CD4+ T cell memory repertoire. Peripheral blood mononuclear cells were isolated and cryopreserved according to standard operating procedures, and serum was kept at -80 degrees C. The staining relied on CD3-PerCP (BW264/56), CD4-APC (RPA-T4), CD45RO-PE (UCHT1) and CD8-Pacific Orange (3B5) antibodies, and Sytox blue was used to exclude non-viable cells. The CDR3 sequence holds 13 residues, the cysteine and phenylalanine included. Only the CDR3 part of the read is kept: 39 bases, read in frame from the first base. V drops 5 bases and J drops 5 bases, leaving 12 bases in between. The CDR1 and CDR2 encoded by the germline V gene are SGHTA and FQGNSA.

The Quick-DNA Microprep Kit was used to extract genomic DNA from the sorted cells. Amplification of TCRbeta DNA was done with the immunoSEQ hsTCRbeta kit, following the protocol from the manufacturer. TCRbeta libraries were sequenced on an Illumina MiSeq instrument. As for the original processing: Removing out-of-frame sequences left 2,204,828 distinct TCRbeta sequences, an average of roughly 67,000 per individual. Two values were used to score each individual: the count of 150 to 200 previously reported CMV-associated TCRbeta sequences and the total count of productive distinct TCRbeta sequences. A beta-binomial model was reimplemented in Python, and random forests from scikit-learn, run with default parameters, were trained on data from the US cohort. On the Belgian cohort, classifier performance was reported as the median AUC, along with percentile confidence intervals, across 10,000 bootstrap iterations. The immuneACCESS repertoire file appears here via TCRdb, limited to in-frame rearrangements. These files lack a portion of the clones; in checked studies, under half of the deficit traces to unresolved V genes, and the cause of the others is not known. D and trimming come from the DNA, and the V and J calls and clone size come from that table. The sample table holds around 50,000 clones, of which 60% to 80% were seen once. Around 0.91% of the sample rests with the top ten.

The sequence was obtained from an adult in good health and CMV-seronegative. The chain was built from TRBV7-2 and TRBJ1-1; too little of a D gene remains to name it. Source material: memory CD4+ T cells from blood. The CDR3 region reads CASSNQLGTEAFF. The base sequence is TGTGCCAGCAGCAACCAACTGGGGACTGAAGCTTTCTTT.